The next 9 T cell receptor beta chains were all read from a single sample in a study of shared clonotypes between healthy human individuals. The protocol was immunoSEQ multiplex PCR, while the TCRdb copy is restricted to in-frame clones and leaves out a portion. In the table there are around 690,000 clones, around 90% of which are singletons. Sequencing was done on a sample of memory CD8+ T cells from PBMCs. As for subset: CD45RO+ cells pooled with CCR7-negative TemRA cells. Source of these receptors: a man aged 18 to 30 in good health. Some clones in this sample may be carry-over from other donors' samples.

The V gene is TRBV5-6, the J gene TRBJ1-1; D not certain. The length of the CDR3 is 15 residues. Germline values: CDR1 SGHDT, CDR2 YYEEEE. With 4 bases removed from V and 0 bases from J, the gap between germline ends came to 13 bases. The CDR3 here is CASSLPRALNTEAFF. The DNA of the CDR3 is TGTGCCAGCAGCCTCCCACGGGCCTTGAACACTGAAGCTTTCTTT.

The sample holds one count of this clone. The chain combines TRBV29-1 with TRBJ1-2; possible D gene TRBD1, 6 bases. CDR1 is SQVTM, CDR2 ANQGSEA, per germline. Between the trimmed V and J ends, which lost 7 bases and 2 bases, there was a span of 11 bases. This CDR3 has 12 residues. The CDR3 DNA follows: TGCAGCGCAGAGACAGGAAACTATGGCTACACCTTC. As protein: CSAETGNYGYTF.

The chain carries TRBV10-3 and TRBJ2-4; no firm D call. The CDR3 consists of 16 residues. The V end lost 0 bases, the J end lost 3 bases, and 12 bases lay between the germline ends. Per germline, CDR1 ENHRY and CDR2 SYGVKD. DNA for the CDR3: TGTGCCATCAGTGAGTCGCGAAACGGCTTCAAAAACATTCAGTACTTC. Translated: CAISESRNGFKNIQYF.

V usage is TRBV10-1 and J usage is TRBJ2-2; D remains ambiguous. Germline assignment: CDR1 WNHNN and CDR2 SYGVQD (reference sequence). The CDR3 has 14 amino acids. The germline V and J ends were trimmed by 4 bases and 0 bases, with 6 bases remaining between them. This chain's CDR3 is CASSGPTNTGELFF. CDR3 sequence (DNA): TGCGCCAGCAGTGGACCAACGAACACCGGGGAGCTGTTTTTT.

This chain uses TRBV27 with TRBJ2-3; 10 bases match TRBD1. CDR3 size: 15 residues. After removal of 5 bases from V and 5 bases from J, the junction contained 7 bases not matched to a gene. Per germline, CDR1 MNHEY and CDR2 SMNVEV (reference sequence). The CDR3 here is CASSPWDRGEDTQYF. The CDR3 bases are TGTGCCAGCAGTCCCTGGGACAGGGGAGAAGATACGCAGTATTTT.

For the CDR3, the DNA is TGTGCCATCCGCCCAGACCGCACAACTAATGAAAAACTGTTTTTT. This encodes CAIRPDRTTNEKLFF. The gene calls are TRBV10-3 and TRBJ1-4; D is unresolved. V was trimmed by 8 bases and J by 0 bases, leaving 13 bases between them. The germline V gene encodes CDR1 ENHRY and CDR2 SYGVKD. The CDR3 runs 15 residues.

The rearrangement uses TRBV9 and TRBJ2-1, with D perhaps TRBD2 (7 bases). Trimming pared 1 base from V and 7 bases from J, leaving 18 bases between. Germline loops: CDR1 SGDLS, CDR2 YYNGEE. The CDR3 loop spans 16 amino acids. The CDR3 region has the DNA TGTGCCAGCAGCGTAATTGCGGGAAAGGGGGGGAATGAGCAGTTCTTC. Encoded protein: CASSVIAGKGGNEQFF.

This chain uses TRBV4-1 with TRBJ2-7; 9 nucleotides line up with TRBD1. Germline V CDR1 and CDR2: MGHRA, YSYEKL. The CDR3 contains 17 residues. The J segment lost 4 bases and the V segment lost 4 bases, leaving 14 bases of the junction unmatched. The DNA for the CDR3 is TGCGCCAGCAGCCGACAACGCCGGGACAGGGAATTGTACGAGCAGTACTTC. Translation gives CASSRQRRDRELYEQYF.

The gene calls are TRBV27 and TRBJ1-4, with unresolved D. The germline CDR1 and CDR2 sequences are MNHEY and SMNVEV (reference sequence). The CDR3 is 12 residues long. The V end was cut by 5 bases, the J end by 5 bases, with 6 bases between. The CDR3 region is CASSPRNEKLFF. The CDR3 nucleotides read TGTGCCAGCAGTCCCCGAAATGAAAAACTGTTTTTT. The full variable domain, completed using reference TRBV27 and TRBJ1-4, is EAQVTQNPRYLITVTGKKLTVTCSQNMNHEYMSWYRQDPGLGLRQIYYSMNVEVTDKGDVPEGYKVSRKEKRNFPLILESPSPNQTSLYFCASSPRNEKLFFGSGTQLSVL.